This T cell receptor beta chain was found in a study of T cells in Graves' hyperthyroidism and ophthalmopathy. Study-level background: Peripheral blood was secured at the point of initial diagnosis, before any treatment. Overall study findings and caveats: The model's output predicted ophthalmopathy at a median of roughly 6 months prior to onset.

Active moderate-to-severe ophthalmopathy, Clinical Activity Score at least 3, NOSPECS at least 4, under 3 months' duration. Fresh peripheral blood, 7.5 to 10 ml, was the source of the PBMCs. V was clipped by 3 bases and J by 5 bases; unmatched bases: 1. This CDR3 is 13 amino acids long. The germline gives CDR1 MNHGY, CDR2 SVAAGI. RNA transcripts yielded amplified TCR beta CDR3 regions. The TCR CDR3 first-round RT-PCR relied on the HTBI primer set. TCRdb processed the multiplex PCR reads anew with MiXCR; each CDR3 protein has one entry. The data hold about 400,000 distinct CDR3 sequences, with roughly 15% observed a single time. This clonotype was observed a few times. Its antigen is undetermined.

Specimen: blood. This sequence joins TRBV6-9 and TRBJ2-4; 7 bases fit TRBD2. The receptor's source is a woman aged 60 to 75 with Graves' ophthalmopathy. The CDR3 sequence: CASSYAGENIQYF. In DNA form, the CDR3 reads TGTGCCAGCAGTTACGCGGGGGAAAACATTCAGTACTTC.